This T cell receptor beta chain originates from a study of blood T cell repertoires in COVID-19. Study details: Italy, Spain and the United States were the sources of the convalescent and acute COVID-19 samples. The analysed material was cDNA or gDNA that came from T cells, B-cell-depleted T cells, or PBMCs.

Per the original methods: Reference gene primer amplification gave estimated nucleated cell counts. Here immunoSEQ multiplex PCR was the method, and the copy in TCRdb shows in-frame clones only, minus some. For V, J and clone size, that table is used; D and trimming come from the DNA. The repertoire holds under 250,000 clones, with around four fifths as singletons. This clonotype originated in a woman between 65 and 79 years old with active or convalescent COVID-19. The sequenced material came from peripheral blood.

The CDR3 loop reads CASSPRQGNQPQHF. The DNA for the CDR3 is TGTGCCAGCTCACCGCGACAGGGCAATCAGCCCCAGCATTTT. This chain connects TRBV18 to TRBJ1-5, with a weak D call TRBD1 (6 bases). CDR3 size: 14 residues. V shed 3 bases and J shed 2 bases, with 8 bases lying between them. Germline CDR1 is KGHSH and CDR2 is LQKENI.